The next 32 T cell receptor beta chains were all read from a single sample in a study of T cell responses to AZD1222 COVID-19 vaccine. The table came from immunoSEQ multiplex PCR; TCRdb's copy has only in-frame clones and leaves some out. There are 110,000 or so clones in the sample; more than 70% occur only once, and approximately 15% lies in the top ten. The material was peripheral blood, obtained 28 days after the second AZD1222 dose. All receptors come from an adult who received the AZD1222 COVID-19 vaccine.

CDR3 amino acids: CASSDSPGGTEAFF. The CDR3 DNA reads TGTGCCAGCAGTGACTCACCGGGGGGAACTGAAGCTTTCTTT. This rearrangement joins TRBV6-4 to TRBJ1-1; D may be TRBD1 (5 bases). This CDR3 is built from 14 residues. Deletions cut 0 bases from V and 5 bases from J, with 10 bases between. Germline V lookup: CDR1 MRHNA, CDR2 SNTAGT.

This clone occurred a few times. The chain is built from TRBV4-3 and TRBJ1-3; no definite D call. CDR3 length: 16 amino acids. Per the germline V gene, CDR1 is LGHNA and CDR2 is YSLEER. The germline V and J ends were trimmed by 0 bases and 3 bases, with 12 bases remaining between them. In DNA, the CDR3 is TGCGCCAGCAGCCAAGATTGGGCATTCGGTGGAAACACCATATATTTT. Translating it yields CASSQDWAFGGNTIYF.

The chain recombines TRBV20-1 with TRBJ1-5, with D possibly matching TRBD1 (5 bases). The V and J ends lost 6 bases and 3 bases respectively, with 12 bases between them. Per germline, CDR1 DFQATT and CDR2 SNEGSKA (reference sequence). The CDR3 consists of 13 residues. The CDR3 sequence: CSASTGPNQPQHF. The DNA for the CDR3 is TGCAGTGCAAGTACAGGACCCAATCAGCCCCAGCATTTT.

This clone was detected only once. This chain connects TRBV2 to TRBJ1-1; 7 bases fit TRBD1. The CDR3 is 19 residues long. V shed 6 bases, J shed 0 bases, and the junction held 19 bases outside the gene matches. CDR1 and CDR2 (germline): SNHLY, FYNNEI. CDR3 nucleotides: TGTGCCAGCAGACCGAGGACAGGCCAGAACGTCTACATGAACACTGAAGCTTTCTTT. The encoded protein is CASRPRTGQNVYMNTEAFF.

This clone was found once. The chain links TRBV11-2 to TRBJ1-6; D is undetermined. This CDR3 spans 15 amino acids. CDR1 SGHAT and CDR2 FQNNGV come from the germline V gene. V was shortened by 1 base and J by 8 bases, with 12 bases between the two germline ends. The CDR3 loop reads CASSLAGSTYSPLHF. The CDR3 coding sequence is TGTGCCAGCAGCTTAGCAGGATCCACCTATTCACCCCTCCACTTT.

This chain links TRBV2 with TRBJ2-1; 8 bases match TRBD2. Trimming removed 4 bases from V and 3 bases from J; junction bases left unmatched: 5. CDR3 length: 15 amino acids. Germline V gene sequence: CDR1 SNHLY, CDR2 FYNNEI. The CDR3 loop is CASSVELAGYNEQFF. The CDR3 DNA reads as TGTGCCAGCAGTGTAGAGCTAGCGGGCTACAATGAGCAGTTCTTC. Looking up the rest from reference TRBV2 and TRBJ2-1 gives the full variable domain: EPEVTQTPSHQVTQMGQEVILRCVPISNHLYFYWYRQILGQKVEFLVSFYNNEISEKSEIFDDQFSVERPDGSNFTLKIRSTKLEDSAMYFCASSVELAGYNEQFFGPGTRLTVL.

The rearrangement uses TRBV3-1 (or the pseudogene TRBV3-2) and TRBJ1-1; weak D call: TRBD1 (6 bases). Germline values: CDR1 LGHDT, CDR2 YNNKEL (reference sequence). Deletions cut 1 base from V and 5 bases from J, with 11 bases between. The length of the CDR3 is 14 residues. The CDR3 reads CASSQVQGMTEAFF. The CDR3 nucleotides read TGTGCCAGCAGCCAAGTACAGGGAATGACTGAAGCTTTCTTT.

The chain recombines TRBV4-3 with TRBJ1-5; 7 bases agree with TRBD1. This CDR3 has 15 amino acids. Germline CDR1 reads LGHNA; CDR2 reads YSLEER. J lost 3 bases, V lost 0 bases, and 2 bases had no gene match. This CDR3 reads CASSQDGTVNQPQHF. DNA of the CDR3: TGCGCCAGCAGCCAAGATGGGACAGTCAATCAGCCCCAGCATTTT.

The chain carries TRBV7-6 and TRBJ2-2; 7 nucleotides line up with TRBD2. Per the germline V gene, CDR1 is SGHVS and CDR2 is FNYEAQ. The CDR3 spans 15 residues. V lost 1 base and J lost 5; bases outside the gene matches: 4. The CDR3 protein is CASSLEELATGELFF. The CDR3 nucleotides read TGTGCCAGCAGCTTAGAGGAACTAGCGACCGGGGAGCTGTTTTTT. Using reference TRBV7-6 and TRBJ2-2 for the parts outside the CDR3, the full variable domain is GAGVSQSPRYKVTKRGQDVALRCDPISGHVSLYWYRQALGQGPEFLTYFNYEAQQDKSGLPNDRFSAERPEGSISTLTIQRTEQRDSAMYRCASSLEELATGELFFGEGSRLTVL.

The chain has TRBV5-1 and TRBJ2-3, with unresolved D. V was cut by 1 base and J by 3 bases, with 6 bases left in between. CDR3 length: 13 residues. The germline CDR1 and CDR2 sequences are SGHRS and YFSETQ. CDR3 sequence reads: CASSLSATDTQYF. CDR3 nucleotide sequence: TGCGCCAGCAGCTTGTCAGCAACAGATACGCAGTATTTT.

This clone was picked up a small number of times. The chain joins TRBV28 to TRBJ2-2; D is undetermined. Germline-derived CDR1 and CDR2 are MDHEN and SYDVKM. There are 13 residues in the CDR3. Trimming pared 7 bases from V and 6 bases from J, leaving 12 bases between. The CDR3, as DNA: TGTGCCAGCACGAGGTGGAGTGCCGGGGAGCTGTTTTTT. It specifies CASTRWSAGELFF. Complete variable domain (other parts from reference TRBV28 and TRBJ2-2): DVKVTQSSRYLVKRTGEKVFLECVQDMDHENMFWYRQDPGLGLRLIYFSYDVKMKEKGDIPEGYSVSREKKERFSLILESASTNQTSMYLCASTRWSAGELFFGEGSRLTVL.

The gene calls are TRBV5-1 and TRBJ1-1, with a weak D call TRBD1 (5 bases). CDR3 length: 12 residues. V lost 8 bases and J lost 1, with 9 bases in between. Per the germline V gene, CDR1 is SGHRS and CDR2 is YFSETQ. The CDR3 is CASRTGNTEAFF. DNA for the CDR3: TGCGCCAGTCGTACAGGGAACACTGAAGCTTTCTTT.

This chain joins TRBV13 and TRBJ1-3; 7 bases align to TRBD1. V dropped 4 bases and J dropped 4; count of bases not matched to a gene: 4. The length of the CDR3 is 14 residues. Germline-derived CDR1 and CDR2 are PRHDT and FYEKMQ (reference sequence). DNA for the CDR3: TGTGCCAGCAGCTACAGGGGATCGGGAAACACCATATATTTT. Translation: CASSYRGSGNTIYF.

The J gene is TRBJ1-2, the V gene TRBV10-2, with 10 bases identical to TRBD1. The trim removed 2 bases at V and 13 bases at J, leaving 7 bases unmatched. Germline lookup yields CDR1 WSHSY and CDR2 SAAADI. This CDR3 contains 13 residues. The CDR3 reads CASSEPGQGIFTF. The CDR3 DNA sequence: TGCGCCAGCAGTGAGCCGGGACAGGGGATATTCACCTTC.

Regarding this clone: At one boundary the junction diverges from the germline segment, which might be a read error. The CDR3 loop is CASSQTQGGDPHF. The CDR3 DNA is TGTGCCAGCAGCCAAACCCAGGGGGGTGACCCTCACTTC. This chain connects TRBV3-1 (or the pseudogene TRBV3-2) to TRBJ1-2; 7 nucleotides agree with TRBD1. The CDR3 extends over 13 amino acids. CDR1 is LGHDT, CDR2 YNNKEL, per germline (reference sequence).

The CDR3, as DNA: TGTGCCAGCAGCTTAGGGACCGACAATCAGCCCCAGCATTTT. Protein: CASSLGTDNQPQHF. V usage is TRBV7-9 and J usage is TRBJ1-5, with D hard to call. CDR1 and CDR2 from the germline V gene are SEHNR and FQNEAQ (reference sequence). This CDR3 contains 14 residues. Between the trimmed V and J ends, which lost 1 base and 3 bases, there was a span of 7 bases.

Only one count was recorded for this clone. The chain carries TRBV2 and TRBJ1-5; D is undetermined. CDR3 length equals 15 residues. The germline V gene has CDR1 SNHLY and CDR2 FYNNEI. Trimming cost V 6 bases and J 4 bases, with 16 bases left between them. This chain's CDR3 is CASSQNWQRNQPQHF. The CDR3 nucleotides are TGTGCCAGCAGCCAAAACTGGCAGCGAAATCAGCCCCAGCATTTT.

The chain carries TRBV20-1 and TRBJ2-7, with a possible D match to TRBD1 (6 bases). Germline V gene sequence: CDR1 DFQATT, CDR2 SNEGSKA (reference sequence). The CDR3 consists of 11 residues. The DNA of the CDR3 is TGCAGCCCGCGCCAGGGGAGCGAGCAGTACTTC. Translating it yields CSPRQGSEQYF.

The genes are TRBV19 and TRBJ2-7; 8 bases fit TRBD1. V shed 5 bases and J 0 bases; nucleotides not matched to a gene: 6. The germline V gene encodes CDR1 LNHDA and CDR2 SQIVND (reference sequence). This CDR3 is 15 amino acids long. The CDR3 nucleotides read TGTGCCAGTAGTTTGACCGGGACAGGCTCCTACGAGCAGTACTTC. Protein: CASSLTGTGSYEQYF.

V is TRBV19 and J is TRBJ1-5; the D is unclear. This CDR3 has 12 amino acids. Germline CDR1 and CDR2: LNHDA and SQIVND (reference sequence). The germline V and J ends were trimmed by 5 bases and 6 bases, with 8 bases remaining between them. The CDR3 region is CASSRTPQPQHF. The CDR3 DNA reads TGTGCCAGTAGTCGTACCCCTCAGCCCCAGCATTTT.

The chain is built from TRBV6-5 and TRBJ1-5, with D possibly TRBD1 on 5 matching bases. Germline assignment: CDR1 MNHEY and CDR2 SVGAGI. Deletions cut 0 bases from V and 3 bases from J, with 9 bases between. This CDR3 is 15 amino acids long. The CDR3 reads CASSYSARANQPQHF. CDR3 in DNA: TGTGCCAGCAGTTACTCGGCCAGGGCCAATCAGCCCCAGCATTTT.

The CDR3 DNA follows: TGTGCCATCAGTCCAGGGGGTAATCAGCCCCAGCATTTT. Protein: CAISPGGNQPQHF. The rearrangement joins TRBV10-3 to TRBJ1-5, with TRBD1 identical over 7 bases. V dropped 5 bases and J dropped 4; count of bases not matched to a gene: 2. From germline, CDR1 is ENHRY and CDR2 SYGVKD. The CDR3 covers 13 residues.

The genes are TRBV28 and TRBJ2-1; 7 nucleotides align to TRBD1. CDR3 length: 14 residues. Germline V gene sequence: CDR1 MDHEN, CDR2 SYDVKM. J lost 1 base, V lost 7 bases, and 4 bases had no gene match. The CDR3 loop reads CASTSGGSYNEQFF. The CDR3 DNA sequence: TGTGCCAGCACCTCAGGGGGATCCTACAATGAGCAGTTCTTC.

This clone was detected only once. This chain's CDR3 is CASSLPQFSGNTIYF. CDR3 nucleotides: TGTGCCAGCAGCTTGCCCCAGTTCTCTGGAAACACCATATATTTT. The chain couples TRBV5-8 to TRBJ1-3; D uncertain. Per the germline V gene, CDR1 is SGHTS and CDR2 is YDEGEE. Trimming pared 1 base from V and 0 bases from J, leaving 8 bases between. This CDR3 comprises 15 residues.

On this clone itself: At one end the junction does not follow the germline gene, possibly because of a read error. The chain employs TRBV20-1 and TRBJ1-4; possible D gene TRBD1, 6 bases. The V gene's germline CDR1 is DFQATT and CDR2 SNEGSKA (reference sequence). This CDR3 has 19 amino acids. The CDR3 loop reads CSASTMGTRFQSTNKKLFF. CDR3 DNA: TGCAGTGCTAGTACTATGGGGACACGGTTTCAATCAACTAATAAAAAACTGTTTTTT.

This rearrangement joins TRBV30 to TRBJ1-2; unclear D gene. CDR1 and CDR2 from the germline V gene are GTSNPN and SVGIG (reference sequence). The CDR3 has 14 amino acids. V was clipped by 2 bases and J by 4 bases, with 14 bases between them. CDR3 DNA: TGTGCCTGGAGTCCCTCGCCCCGGGGCTATGGCTACACCTTC. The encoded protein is CAWSPSPRGYGYTF.

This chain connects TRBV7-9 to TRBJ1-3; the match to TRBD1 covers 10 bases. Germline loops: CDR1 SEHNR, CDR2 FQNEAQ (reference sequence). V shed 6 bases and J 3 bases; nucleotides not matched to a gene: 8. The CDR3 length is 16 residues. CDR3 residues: CASSLRQGALGNTIYF. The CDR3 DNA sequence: TGTGCCAGCAGTTTAAGACAGGGGGCGCTTGGAAACACCATATATTTT. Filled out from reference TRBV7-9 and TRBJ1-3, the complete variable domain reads DTGVSQNPRHKITKRGQNVTFRCDPISEHNRLYWYRQTLGQGPEFLTYFQNEAQLEKSRLLSDRFSAERPKGSFSTLEIQRTEQGDSAMYLCASSLRQGALGNTIYFGEGSWLTVV.

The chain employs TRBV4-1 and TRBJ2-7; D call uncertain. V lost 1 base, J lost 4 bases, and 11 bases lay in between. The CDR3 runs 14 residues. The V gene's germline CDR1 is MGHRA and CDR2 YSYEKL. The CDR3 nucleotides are TGCGCCAGCAGCCAAGGGTGGTGGGCGTACGAGCAGTACTTC. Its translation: CASSQGWWAYEQYF.

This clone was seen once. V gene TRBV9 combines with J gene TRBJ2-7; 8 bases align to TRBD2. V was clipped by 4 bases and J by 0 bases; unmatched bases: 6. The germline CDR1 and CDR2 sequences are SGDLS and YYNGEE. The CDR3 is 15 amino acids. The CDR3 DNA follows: TGTGCCAGCAGCTCCACTAGCGGCACCTCCTACGAGCAGTACTTC. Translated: CASSSTSGTSYEQYF.

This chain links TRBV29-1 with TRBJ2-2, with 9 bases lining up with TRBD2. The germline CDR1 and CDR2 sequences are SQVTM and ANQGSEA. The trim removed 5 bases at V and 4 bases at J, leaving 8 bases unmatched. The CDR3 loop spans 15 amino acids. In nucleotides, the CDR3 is TGCAGCGTTTTGCGGGAGGGCCTGGGCACCGGGGAGCTGTTTTTT. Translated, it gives CSVLREGLGTGELFF.

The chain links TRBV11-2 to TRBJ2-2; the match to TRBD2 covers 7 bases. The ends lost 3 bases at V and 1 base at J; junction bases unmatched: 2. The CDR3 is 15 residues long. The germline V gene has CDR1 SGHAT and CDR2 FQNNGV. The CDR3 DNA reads TGTGCCAGCAGCTTGGGGGGGTTGAACACCGGGGAGCTGTTTTTT. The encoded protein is CASSLGGLNTGELFF.

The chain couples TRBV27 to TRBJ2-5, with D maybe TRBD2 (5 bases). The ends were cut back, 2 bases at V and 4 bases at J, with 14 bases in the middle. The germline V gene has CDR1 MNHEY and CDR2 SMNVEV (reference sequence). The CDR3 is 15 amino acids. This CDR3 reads CASSLEGNLGETQYF. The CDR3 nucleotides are TGTGCCAGCAGTTTAGAGGGAAACTTAGGAGAGACCCAGTACTTC.